This TCR beta chain was retrieved from a study of CXCR3-negative and CXCR3-positive naive CD8 T cells (dated by TCRdb to about 2019). Context from the whole study: In total, 130 million to 150 million TRB reads were obtained, or roughly 1.5 +/- 0.3 million reads per library. Diversity and physicochemical repertoire analyses covered about a dozen donors pooled from two independent experiments. The TRBV-TRBJ cluster analysis covered naive subsets from several donors and memory cells from 3 donors.

Each CD8+ T cell subset was flow-sorted in triplicate, with fewer than 350,000 cells per subset placed directly into RLT lysis buffer. Naive CD8+ T cells were defined stringently as CD45RO-CCR7+CD27+CD95- to exclude memory contaminants. Standard density gradient centrifugation was used to isolate peripheral blood mononuclear cells from buffy coats. A FACSAria III was used to flow-sort naive CXCR3-negative and CXCR3-positive CD8+ T cells. An RNeasy Mini Kit was used to extract total RNA from the sorted cells. The listed sequencing device is NextSeq 550. The Human TCR Profiling Kit (MiLaboratory) was used to make UMI-labeled 5' RACE TRB cDNA libraries. The full amount of extracted RNA was used for cDNA synthesis, and the full amount of resulting cDNA was used for PCR amplification. Libraries were prepared in parallel using an identical number of PCR cycles. In the paper's pipeline: MIGEC and MiXCR extracted about 50,000 +/- 9,200 unique UMI-labeled TRB cDNA molecules per library, requiring at least two reads per UMI. Each library averaged approximately 40,000 +/- 10,000 functional in-frame TRB CDR3 nucleotide clonotypes without stop codons. After each sample was downsampled to 5000 UMI-labeled TRB molecules, VDJtools was used to calculate diversity metrics such as normalized Shannon-Wiener and Chao1. VDJtools was used to calculate clonotype-size-weighted physicochemical properties of the central five CDR3 residues, namely interaction energy, strength, volume and Kidera factor 4. Each entry corresponds to one CDR3 protein sequence from reads that TCRdb reprocessed, and DNA is not given. What appears here as the V and J calls and clone size reflects TCRdb's work, not the paper's. This sample's clone table shows approximately 74,000 distinct CDR3 sequences. The ten largest clones represent 1.5% to 2% of the sample.

A note on this clonotype: What this receptor recognizes is not known.

What the research found in general, with its limitations: Because CXCR3 expression was partially decreased after cryopreservation, freshly isolated PBMCs were used for most assays. Compared with CXCR3-negative naive cells, CXCR3-positive naive cells had TRB CDR3s with higher hydrophobicity (lower Kidera factor 4), lower energy, and higher strength and volume indices. Similar TRBV-TRBJ usage was shown by naive CXCR3-negative and CXCR3-positive cells from the same donor, whereas distinct patterns were shown by memory cells. Because surface CD5, which has been linked to self-reactivity in mice, was comparable between naive subsets, TCR interaction strength was also inferred from TRB CDR3 physicochemical properties. Both naive subsets had comparably high repertoire diversity, while memory CD8+ T cells had much lower repertoire diversity.

Via the germline V gene, CDR1 is MNHEY and CDR2 SVGEGT. The CDR3 measures 13 amino acids from cysteine to phenylalanine. The DNA is not on file. The sample comprised naive CXCR3- CD8+ T cells from blood. The cell subset or site label, read with the paper, signifies: CD45RO-CCR7+CD27+CD95- naive CD8+ T cells lacking CXCR3 (TNR3-). The TCR comes from a human donor in good health. Some clones in this sample may be carry-over from other donors' samples. Rearrangement joined TRBV6-2 or TRBV6-3 to TRBJ2-5; the D call from TCRdb, TRBD1, cannot be confirmed without DNA. The CDR3 has the sequence CASIAGGGKTQYF.